A selection of T cell receptor beta chains follows, all from one sample in a study of response to subunit inactivated influenza vaccine. TCRdb processed the RT-PCR reads anew with MiXCR; each CDR3 protein has one entry. This table holds approximately 500,000 distinct CDR3 sequences, 10% to 15% found once. The sample consisted of PBMCs from blood, taken about 6 weeks after vaccination. These receptors were taken from a man aged 45-60 years who received an inactivated influenza vaccine. CDR3s include the opening cysteine and the closing phenylalanine or tryptophan. The D gene is left open where the match is weak. Clone size is stated in some rows and not others, as once, few, many or a class when expanded.

>TRBJ2-7|TRBD2|few|TRBV14
CASSLRTGTSDEQYF
TGTGCCAGCAGCCTTCGAACCGGGACTAGTGACGAGCAGTACTTC
>TRBJ2-1|TRBD2|NA|TRBV27
CASSFRTSRSTSYNEQFF
TGTGCCAGCAGTTTCCGGACTAGCCGGTCTACTTCCTACAATGAGCAGTTCTTC
>TRBJ2-1|NA|many|TRBV29-1
CSVEDQGRSYNEQFF
TGCAGCGTTGAAGATCAGGGCAGATCCTACAATGAGCAGTTCTTC
>TRBJ1-6|TRBD1|many|TRBV20-1
CSASTGAPSPLHF
TGCAGTGCTAGTACAGGGGCCCCTTCACCCCTCCACTTT
>TRBJ2-5|NA|NA|TRBV18
CASSIRQQETQYF
TGTGCCAGCTCAATCCGACAACAAGAGACCCAGTACTTC
>TRBJ2-5|NA|NA|TRBV11-2
CASSLDRGGGETQYF
TGTGCCAGCAGCTTAGATCGTGGTGGAGGAGAGACCCAGTACTTC
>TRBJ1-1|NA|NA|TRBV20-1
CSATPANTEAFF
TGCAGTGCTACCCCAGCGAACACTGAAGCTTTCTTT
>TRBJ2-1|NA|many|TRBV7-9
CASSLTQNLPLHEQFF
TGTGCCAGCAGCTTAACTCAGAACCTACCTCTTCATGAGCAGTTCTTC
>TRBJ2-1|TRBD2|many|TRBV24-1
CATSDLDSGISEQFF
TGTGCCACCAGTGATTTGGATAGCGGGATTTCTGAGCAGTTCTTC
>TRBJ2-3|TRBD2|many|TRBV20-1
CSAGRTSNPDTQYF
TGCAGTGCTGGTAGGACTAGTAATCCAGATACGCAGTATTTT
>TRBJ2-1|TRBD1|few|TRBV28
CASSPRTGGILNEQFF
TGTGCCAGCAGTCCTCGGACAGGGGGGATTCTCAATGAGCAGTTCTTC
>TRBJ2-1|TRBD1|NA|TRBV7-9
CASSLPGQGANEQFF
TGTGCCAGCAGCTTACCCGGACAGGGGGCCAATGAGCAGTTCTTC
>TRBJ1-6|NA|many|TRBV7-2
CASSSGWGNSPLHF
TGTGCCAGCAGCTCTGGGTGGGGGAATTCACCCCTCCACTTT
>TRBJ1-2|NA|few|TRBV7-9
CASSPGPPGGYGYTF
TGTGCCAGCAGCCCCGGGCCCCCTGGAGGCTATGGCTACACCTTC
>TRBJ2-3|TRBD2|few|TRBV20-1
CRAGAGGRVTDTQYF
TGCAGAGCTGGGGCAGGCGGGAGGGTCACAGATACGCAGTATTTT
>TRBJ2-7|TRBD2|few|TRBV9
CASSPTSGRPYEQYF
TGTGCCAGCAGCCCCACTAGCGGGAGGCCCTACGAGCAGTACTTC
>TRBJ2-1|NA|few|TRBV25-1
CASSELGGAGNEQFF
TGTGCCAGCAGTGAATTGGGGGGAGCGGGCAATGAGCAGTTCTTC
>TRBJ2-4|TRBD2|NA|TRBV20-1
CSALKAGGLLAAKNIQYF
TGCAGTGCCCTCAAAGCGGGGGGGCTTCTAGCGGCCAAAAACATTCAGTACTTC
>TRBJ2-1|NA|NA|TRBV9
CASSVSSGGYNEQFF
TGTGCCAGCAGCGTTTCTTCCGGGGGTTACAATGAGCAGTTCTTC
>TRBJ2-2|TRBD1|NA|TRBV27
CASSFRGQGAVAGELFF
TGTGCCAGCAGTTTCAGGGGACAGGGGGCAGTCGCCGGGGAGCTGTTTTTT
>TRBJ2-3|TRBD2|NA|TRBV4-2
CASSQSGRGGSDTQYF
TGTGCCAGCAGCCAATCGGGGCGGGGGGGCTCAGATACGCAGTATTTT
>TRBJ2-4|NA|few|TRBV20-1
CSAAGGGGKNIQYF
TGCAGTGCCGCCGGGGGAGGGGGAAAAAACATTCAGTACTTC
>TRBJ2-7|NA|few|TRBV20-1
CSAGTSATYEQYF
TGCAGTGCGGGGACAAGCGCTACCTACGAGCAGTACTTC
>TRBJ2-5|NA|NA|TRBV28
CASSLSLQELQETQYF
TGTGCCAGCAGTTTATCCCTACAGGAGCTTCAAGAGACCCAGTACTTC
>TRBJ2-7|NA|many|TRBV5-6
CASSSTRIYEQYF
TGTGCCAGCAGCTCGACACGGATCTACGAGCAGTACTTC
>TRBJ2-7|NA|NA|TRBV21-1
CASSFQDRYEQYF
TGTGCCAGCAGCTTCCAGGATCGCTACGAGCAGTACTTC
>TRBJ1-5|NA|many|TRBV7-2
CASSFTANQPQHF
TGTGCCAGCAGCTTTACGGCTAATCAGCCCCAGCATTTT
>TRBJ2-7|TRBD2|NA|TRBV28
CAIKRLAGGLSGEQYF
TGTGCCATCAAAAGGCTAGCGGGAGGGCTCTCTGGCGAGCAGTACTTC